This T cell receptor (beta chain) was recovered during a study of blood T cell repertoires in COVID-19. Background on the study: Specimens from acute and convalescent COVID-19 originated in the United States, Italy and Spain. Nucleic acid was either cDNA or gDNA, and it came from T cells, B-cell-depleted T cells, or PBMCs.

Original handling: Amplifying reference gene primers gave estimates of nucleated cell counts. Data came from immunoSEQ multiplex PCR; TCRdb stores just in-frame clones and leaves some out. The D gene and trimming were derived from the DNA, and the V and J assignments and clone size from that table. This sample has about 130,000 clones; over 85% occur once, and the top ten carry 3.7%. The clonotype was recovered from a man aged 45 to 65 with active COVID-19. Sequenced sample: peripheral blood.

This chain's CDR3 is CASTPGQGFAGELFF. CDR3 bases: TGTGCCAGTACTCCGGGACAGGGGTTTGCCGGGGAGCTGTTTTTT. The chain joins TRBV7-2 to TRBJ2-2, with 10 bases aligning to TRBD1. Trimming cost V 9 bases and J 6 bases; bases outside gene matches: 10. CDR1 and CDR2 from the germline V gene are SGHTA and FQGNSA. The CDR3 is 15 residues long.